This is a list of T cell receptor beta chains from one sample in a study of cytomegalovirus exposure and HLA in healthy donors. This table comes from immunoSEQ multiplex PCR, and its TCRdb copy is limited to in-frame clones, with some not included. The sample records about 100,000 clones, less than 85% being singletons. The sample consisted of PBMCs. Every receptor here comes from a woman aged 60 to 75 in good health and CMV-seropositive. Both conserved end residues are part of each CDR3. The order of the fields is clone size, V gene, D gene, J gene, CDR3 protein, CDR3 DNA. D genes are given only for firm matches. Expanded clones are given a class, and other clones once, few, many or no size at all.

abundance: -; v_gene: TRBV11-2; d_gene: -; j_gene: TRBJ2-3; CDR3aa: CASSRQGFLDTQYF; CDR3nt: TGTGCCAGCAGTCGGCAGGGGTTTTTGGATACGCAGTATTTT
abundance: once; v_gene: TRBV2; d_gene: -; j_gene: TRBJ2-7; CDR3aa: CASKTPRDNSYEQYF; CDR3nt: TGTGCCAGCAAGACACCCCGGGACAACTCCTACGAGCAGTACTTC
abundance: few; v_gene: TRBV7-9; d_gene: -; j_gene: TRBJ2-5; CDR3aa: CASSLQRFGRSGGETQYF; CDR3nt: TGTGCCAGCAGCTTACAAAGGTTCGGCAGGTCAGGAGGAGAGACCCAGTACTTC
abundance: -; v_gene: TRBV2; d_gene: -; j_gene: TRBJ1-6; CDR3aa: CASSQRAYNSPLHF; CDR3nt: TGTGCCAGCAGTCAGCGGGCCTATAATTCACCCCTCCACTTT
abundance: -; v_gene: TRBV7-9; d_gene: TRBD2; j_gene: TRBJ2-1; CDR3aa: CASCTSGSSYNEQFF; CDR3nt: TGTGCCAGTTGTACTAGCGGGAGCTCCTACAATGAGCAGTTCTTC
abundance: -; v_gene: TRBV5-1; d_gene: TRBD1; j_gene: TRBJ2-7; CDR3aa: CASSLRDRDEQYF; CDR3nt: TGCGCCAGCAGCCTCCGGGACAGGGACGAGCAGTACTTC
abundance: few; v_gene: TRBV19; d_gene: TRBD2; j_gene: TRBJ2-1; CDR3aa: CASSILLAAGDEQFF; CDR3nt: TGTGCCAGTAGTATCTTACTAGCGGCGGGGGATGAGCAGTTCTTC
abundance: -; v_gene: TRBV7-3; d_gene: -; j_gene: TRBJ2-5; CDR3aa: CASRGGVSETQYF; CDR3nt: TGTGCCAGCAGGGGGGGTGTATCAGAGACCCAGTACTTC
abundance: medium-sized; v_gene: TRBV5-1; d_gene: TRBD2; j_gene: TRBJ2-2; CDR3aa: CASSLGLALNTGELFF; CDR3nt: TGCGCCAGCAGCCTGGGACTAGCCTTGAACACCGGGGAGCTGTTTTTT
abundance: -; v_gene: TRBV19; d_gene: TRBD1; j_gene: TRBJ1-5; CDR3aa: CASSIWGQGIRNQPQHF; CDR3nt: TGTGCCAGTAGTATTTGGGGACAGGGGATTCGCAATCAGCCCCAGCATTTT
abundance: -; v_gene: TRBV27; d_gene: TRBD1; j_gene: TRBJ1-2; CDR3aa: CASSNGTGGGYGYTF; CDR3nt: TGTGCCAGCAGTAACGGGACAGGGGGAGGCTATGGCTACACCTTC
abundance: -; v_gene: TRBV18; d_gene: -; j_gene: TRBJ2-2; CDR3aa: CASSPWDTTGELFF; CDR3nt: TGTGCCAGCTCACCCTGGGACACCACCGGGGAGCTGTTTTTT
abundance: -; v_gene: TRBV7-6; d_gene: TRBD1; j_gene: TRBJ2-5; CDR3aa: CASSLYPRGQGKETQYF; CDR3nt: TGTGCCAGCAGCTTATACCCGAGGGGACAGGGCAAAGAGACCCAGTACTTC
abundance: few; v_gene: TRBV28; d_gene: TRBD1; j_gene: TRBJ2-7; CDR3aa: CASSLMGQVYTYEQYF; CDR3nt: TGTGCCAGCAGTTTAATGGGACAGGTTTACACCTACGAGCAGTACTTC
abundance: -; v_gene: TRBV27; d_gene: -; j_gene: TRBJ1-4; CDR3aa: CASSLSPGTQAEKLFF; CDR3nt: TGTGCCAGCAGTTTATCGCCTGGGACTCAGGCTGAAAAACTGTTTTTT
abundance: -; v_gene: TRBV6-1; d_gene: -; j_gene: TRBJ2-1; CDR3aa: CASIFRDLYNEQFF; CDR3nt: TGTGCCAGCATTTTCAGGGACTTATACAATGAGCAGTTCTTC
abundance: -; v_gene: TRBV9; d_gene: TRBD1; j_gene: TRBJ1-2; CDR3aa: CASSETGDLGYGYTF; CDR3nt: TGTGCCAGCAGCGAAACAGGGGACCTAGGCTATGGCTACACCTTC
abundance: -; v_gene: TRBV25-1; d_gene: TRBD2; j_gene: TRBJ2-3; CDR3aa: CASALAGADTQYF; CDR3nt: TGTGCCAGCGCACTAGCGGGAGCAGATACGCAGTATTTT
abundance: -; v_gene: TRBV13; d_gene: -; j_gene: TRBJ1-6; CDR3aa: CASSFGNSPLHF; CDR3nt: TGTGCCAGCAGCTTCGGTAATTCACCCCTCCACTTT
abundance: -; v_gene: TRBV5-6; d_gene: TRBD2; j_gene: TRBJ2-5; CDR3aa: CASSYGREETQYF; CDR3nt: TGTGCCAGCAGCTACGGGAGGGAAGAGACCCAGTACTTC
abundance: -; v_gene: TRBV7-9; d_gene: TRBD2; j_gene: TRBJ2-5; CDR3aa: CASIPSGRETQYF; CDR3nt: TGTGCCAGCATCCCTAGCGGGAGGGAGACCCAGTACTTC
abundance: -; v_gene: TRBV4-2; d_gene: -; j_gene: TRBJ2-5; CDR3aa: CASSQDPHMAGDETQYF; CDR3nt: TGTGCCAGCAGCCAAGATCCCCATATGGCAGGGGACGAGACCCAGTACTTC
abundance: few; v_gene: TRBV27; d_gene: -; j_gene: TRBJ1-1; CDR3aa: CASTTGSNTEAFF; CDR3nt: TGTGCCAGCACTACGGGGAGTAACACTGAAGCTTTCTTT
abundance: once; v_gene: TRBV4-2; d_gene: TRBD2; j_gene: TRBJ2-1; CDR3aa: CASMPSGLAGGYEQFF; CDR3nt: TGTGCCAGCATGCCCAGTGGACTAGCGGGAGGCTATGAGCAGTTCTTC
abundance: once; v_gene: TRBV28; d_gene: -; j_gene: TRBJ2-1; CDR3aa: CASSFQTGSRSNEQFF; CDR3nt: TGTGCCAGCAGTTTCCAAACAGGGTCACGGTCCAATGAGCAGTTCTTC
abundance: few; v_gene: TRBV5-6; d_gene: -; j_gene: TRBJ1-2; CDR3aa: CASSLNVRVYGYTF; CDR3nt: TGTGCCAGCAGCCTTAATGTCAGGGTCTATGGCTACACCTTC
abundance: -; v_gene: TRBV19; d_gene: TRBD2; j_gene: TRBJ2-3; CDR3aa: CASSDGGRGDTQYF; CDR3nt: TGTGCCAGTAGTGACGGCGGGAGGGGAGATACGCAGTATTTT
abundance: -; v_gene: TRBV11-2; d_gene: -; j_gene: TRBJ1-5; CDR3aa: CASSPSNQPQHF; CDR3nt: TGTGCCAGCAGCCCATCCAATCAGCCCCAGCATTTT
abundance: few; v_gene: TRBV28; d_gene: TRBD2; j_gene: TRBJ2-5; CDR3aa: CASSFPRAGVETQYF; CDR3nt: TGTGCCAGCAGTTTCCCAAGAGCGGGAGTTGAGACCCAGTACTTC
abundance: few; v_gene: TRBV7-9; d_gene: TRBD2; j_gene: TRBJ2-2; CDR3aa: CASSLMAGVTGELFF; CDR3nt: TGTGCCAGCAGCTTGATGGCGGGAGTAACCGGGGAGCTGTTTTTT
abundance: -; v_gene: TRBV5-6; d_gene: TRBD2; j_gene: TRBJ2-5; CDR3aa: CASWTSGFPETQYF; CDR3nt: TGTGCCTCCTGGACTAGCGGGTTTCCAGAGACCCAGTACTTC
abundance: few; v_gene: TRBV6-6; d_gene: TRBD1; j_gene: TRBJ1-1; CDR3aa: CASRDRANTEAFF; CDR3nt: TGTGCCAGCAGGGACAGGGCGAACACTGAAGCTTTCTTT
abundance: -; v_gene: TRBV27; d_gene: -; j_gene: TRBJ1-2; CDR3aa: CASSRLTGLAGYTF; CDR3nt: TGTGCCAGCAGTAGACTTACAGGGTTGGCTGGCTACACCTTC
abundance: few; v_gene: TRBV5-1; d_gene: -; j_gene: TRBJ1-1; CDR3aa: CASITGTEAFF; CDR3nt: TGCGCCAGCATAACAGGGACTGAAGCTTTCTTT
abundance: -; v_gene: TRBV4-1; d_gene: -; j_gene: TRBJ1-1; CDR3aa: CATGLPPRYNTEAFF; CDR3nt: TGCGCCACCGGTTTACCCCCCCGATATAACACTGAAGCTTTCTTT
abundance: -; v_gene: TRBV6-1; d_gene: -; j_gene: TRBJ1-2; CDR3aa: CASSEAGDPLGYTF; CDR3nt: TGTGCCAGCAGTGAAGCTGGAGATCCCCTGGGCTACACCTTC
abundance: -; v_gene: TRBV7-3; d_gene: TRBD2; j_gene: TRBJ2-1; CDR3aa: CASSRGLAGNNEQFF; CDR3nt: TGTGCCAGCAGCAGGGGACTAGCGGGAAACAATGAGCAGTTCTTC
abundance: -; v_gene: TRBV30; d_gene: -; j_gene: TRBJ1-2; CDR3aa: CAWSSELSGFGYTF; CDR3nt: TGTGCCTGGAGCTCTGAACTCTCGGGTTTTGGCTACACCTTC
abundance: few; v_gene: TRBV11-2; d_gene: -; j_gene: TRBJ2-2; CDR3aa: CASSLRDPGELFF; CDR3nt: TGTGCCAGCAGCCTTAGAGATCCCGGGGAGCTGTTTTTT
abundance: -; v_gene: TRBV6-6; d_gene: -; j_gene: TRBJ1-5; CDR3aa: CASSYSTKPQHF; CDR3nt: TGTGCCAGCAGTTACTCGACTAAACCCCAGCATTTT
abundance: few; v_gene: TRBV2; d_gene: TRBD2; j_gene: TRBJ2-5; CDR3aa: CASRASGAGGETQYF; CDR3nt: TGTGCCAGCAGGGCTAGCGGGGCAGGGGGAGAGACCCAGTACTTC
abundance: -; v_gene: TRBV28; d_gene: TRBD2; j_gene: TRBJ2-5; CDR3aa: CASSSAGVETQYF; CDR3nt: TGTGCCAGCAGTTCGGCGGGAGTGGAGACCCAGTACTTC
abundance: few; v_gene: TRBV10-2; d_gene: -; j_gene: TRBJ1-5; CDR3aa: CASAGRNQPQHF; CDR3nt: TGCGCCAGCGCGGGGCGCAATCAGCCCCAGCATTTT
abundance: few; v_gene: TRBV18; d_gene: -; j_gene: TRBJ1-1; CDR3aa: CATLRGIVNTEAFF; CDR3nt: TGTGCCACCCTCAGGGGTATAGTGAACACTGAAGCTTTCTTT
abundance: -; v_gene: TRBV14; d_gene: TRBD1; j_gene: TRBJ2-7; CDR3aa: CASSRTGGWDEQYF; CDR3nt: TGTGCCAGCAGTCGGACAGGGGGTTGGGACGAGCAGTACTTC
abundance: -; v_gene: TRBV5-1; d_gene: -; j_gene: TRBJ2-1; CDR3aa: CAGSLSSNEQFF; CDR3nt: TGCGCCGGCAGCTTGTCCAGCAATGAGCAGTTCTTC
abundance: -; v_gene: TRBV7-9; d_gene: TRBD1; j_gene: TRBJ1-2; CDR3aa: CASSFQGAKYGYTF; CDR3nt: TGTGCCAGCAGCTTTCAGGGGGCCAAGTATGGCTACACCTTC
abundance: -; v_gene: TRBV6-5; d_gene: TRBD2; j_gene: TRBJ2-1; CDR3aa: CASRLAGGEQFF; CDR3nt: TGTGCCAGTAGACTAGCTGGCGGTGAGCAGTTCTTC
abundance: -; v_gene: TRBV28; d_gene: -; j_gene: TRBJ2-1; CDR3aa: CASSSPRGEQFF; CDR3nt: TGTGCCAGCAGTTCCCCCCGCGGGGAGCAGTTCTTC
abundance: -; v_gene: TRBV7-9; d_gene: TRBD1; j_gene: TRBJ1-1; CDR3aa: CASSTTGGNTEAFF; CDR3nt: TGTGCCAGCAGCACGACAGGGGGAAACACTGAAGCTTTCTTT
abundance: -; v_gene: TRBV5-1; d_gene: -; j_gene: TRBJ1-4; CDR3aa: CASSTSPQGSNEKLFF; CDR3nt: TGCGCCAGCAGCACCTCGCCTCAGGGGTCTAATGAAAAACTGTTTTTT